The sequence of this T cell receptor (beta chain) was determined in a study of T cells in Graves' hyperthyroidism and ophthalmopathy. About the study: Peripheral blood was drawn at first diagnosis, prior to all treatment.

Exclusion of a patient resulted from uncontrolled infection, other autoimmune disease, pregnancy or lactation. There were TCR beta CDR3 regions amplified from RNA transcripts. A first-round RT-PCR of the TCR CDR3 used the HTBI primer set. One entry per CDR3 protein, called by TCRdb with MiXCR from the multiplex PCR reads. The table records around 500,000 distinct CDR3 sequences, approximately 16% of them present only once. V gave up 3 bases and J gave up 2 bases, with 12 bases separating them. Germline loops: CDR1 ENHRY, CDR2 SYGVKD. The CDR3 length is 15 residues. This receptor was identified in a woman in her twenties or thirties with Graves' ophthalmopathy. V gene TRBV10-3 combines with J gene TRBJ2-3; either TRBD1 or TRBD2 may fit D (5 bases each). The material sequenced was blood. The CDR3 coding sequence is TGTGCCATCAGTGATCTGGGACGGAACACAGATACGCAGTATTTT. This gives the protein CAISDLGRNTDTQYF.